Listed below are T cell receptor beta chains from one sample, sequenced in a study of blood T cell repertoires in COVID-19. TCRdb's table, derived via immunoSEQ multiplex PCR, lists solely in-frame clones and lacks some. The profile shows fewer than 150,000 clones, about 75% of them singletons. Sequenced material: peripheral blood. These receptor sequences come from a man at least 80 years old with acute or convalescent COVID-19. Both conserved end residues are part of each CDR3. Each record gives: J gene, clone size, V gene, D gene, CDR3 DNA, CDR3 protein. A D gene is named only where the DNA matches it firmly. The size of a clone is reported for some rows only, either as once, few or many, or as a class for expanded clones.

>TRBJ1-6|few|TRBV2|-
TGTGCCAGCAGTGAACCACAGGGTTCCTATAATTCACCCCTCCACTTT
CASSEPQGSYNSPLHF
>TRBJ1-5|few|TRBV11-2|-
TGTGCCAGCAGCTTTGGGGGGAATCAGCCCCAGCATTTT
CASSFGGNQPQHF
>TRBJ1-6|-|TRBV2|-
TGTGCCAGCACCCCGGGGGGCAACTATAATTCACCCCTCCACTTT
CASTPGGNYNSPLHF
>TRBJ1-2|once|TRBV15|TRBD1
TGTGCCACCAGCTCCGGGACAGCCGGGCTCACCTTC
CATSSGTAGLTF
>TRBJ1-5|-|TRBV19|-
TGTGCCAGTAGTACCTCTAAAAGGGGACAGCCCCAGCATTTT
CASSTSKRGQPQHF
>TRBJ1-2|-|TRBV20-1|TRBD1
TGCAGTGCTAGTCTTATCAGGGGGCAGAGCTATGGCTACACCTTC
CSASLIRGQSYGYTF
>TRBJ2-5|few|TRBV3-1/TRBV3-2|TRBD1
TGTGCCAGCAGCCAAAGATTGACAGGGCAAGAGACCCAGTACTTC
CASSQRLTGQETQYF
>TRBJ2-7|-|TRBV2|-
TGTGCCAGCAGTACGGACTCCGTCTCCGAGCAGTACTTC
CASSTDSVSEQYF
>TRBJ2-3|-|TRBV11-2|TRBD1
TGTGCCAGCAGCACCGGGCCGCAGAGGGGGCGAACAGATACGCAGTATTTT
CASSTGPQRGRTDTQYF
>TRBJ1-4|-|TRBV6-5|-
TGTGCCAGCAGCGGGGGGACTCCATTCCGGGAAAAACTGTTTTTT
CASSGGTPFREKLFF
>TRBJ2-1|-|TRBV7-8|TRBD2
TGTGCCAGCAGCTTAGTTGCGGGGGGAGGGTACAATGAGCAGTTCTTC
CASSLVAGGGYNEQFF
>TRBJ1-3|-|TRBV15|TRBD1
TGTGCCACCAGCAGAGAGGACAGGGGTGGAAACACCATATATTTT
CATSREDRGGNTIYF
>TRBJ1-4|-|TRBV4-1|TRBD1
TGCGCCAGCAGCCGCCGGGACAGGGGAACTAATGAAAAACTGTTTTTT
CASSRRDRGTNEKLFF
>TRBJ1-1|-|TRBV5-1|-
TGCGCCAGCAGCTTGGCCCGGGTGAACACTGAAGCTTTCTTT
CASSLARVNTEAFF
>TRBJ2-7|-|TRBV10-3|-
TGTGCCATCAGTGACAAAGGAACAGGGAACTACGAGCAGTACTTC
CAISDKGTGNYEQYF
>TRBJ1-1|-|TRBV5-1|-
TGCGCCAGCAGCTTGCTATTGGGGGGGAACACTGAAGCTTTCTTT
CASSLLLGGNTEAFF
>TRBJ2-1|-|TRBV5-4|-
TGTGCCAGCAGCTTGGACTTCACGAACTACAATGAGCAGTTCTTC
CASSLDFTNYNEQFF
>TRBJ2-2|-|TRBV10-3|TRBD2
TGTGCCATCAGCGCGCTAGCGGGGGACACCGGGGAGCTGTTTTTT
CAISALAGDTGELFF
>TRBJ1-2|-|TRBV29-1|-
TGCAGCGTTGAAGATCGTTCAGGGTTTGGCGGCTACACCTTC
CSVEDRSGFGGYTF
>TRBJ1-1|few|TRBV5-1|-
TGCGCCAGCAGCTTGTATGACAGGTTCCTCACTGAAGCTTTCTTT
CASSLYDRFLTEAFF
>TRBJ2-5|-|TRBV5-1|TRBD1
TGCGCCAGCAGCATACATGGACAGGGCCTGGAGACCCAGTACTTC
CASSIHGQGLETQYF
>TRBJ2-3|-|TRBV9|-
TGTGCCAGCAGCGTAGCTCCCCAGGGGTGGACAGATACGCAGTATTTT
CASSVAPQGWTDTQYF
>TRBJ2-2|-|TRBV4-1|-
TGCGCCAGCAGCCACCGTAGGACAGAGTTCGCGAACACCGGGGAGCTGTTTTTT
CASSHRRTEFANTGELFF
>TRBJ2-3|-|TRBV5-1|TRBD2
TGCGCCAGCAGCTTGGTGGGTAGCGGGGGGCCCACAGATACGCAGTATTTT
CASSLVGSGGPTDTQYF
>TRBJ2-2|-|TRBV7-9|-
TGTGCCAGCAGCTCCATCCGAACTGATACCGGGGAGCTGTTTTTT
CASSSIRTDTGELFF
>TRBJ2-5|-|TRBV5-1|-
TGCGCCAGCAGCTTGGTTCACAGCCAAGAGACCCAGTACTTC
CASSLVHSQETQYF
>TRBJ2-2|-|TRBV10-3|-
TGTGCCATCAGAACACAGGTAGCCGGGGAGCTGTTTTTT
CAIRTQVAGELFF
>TRBJ2-7|-|TRBV27|-
TGTGCCAGCAGTTTCGTGACAAATGCCGAGCAGTACTTC
CASSFVTNAEQYF
>TRBJ1-2|-|TRBV7-6|-
TGTGCCAGCAGTTTACAGACAGGATTTTCCGGCTACACCTTC
CASSLQTGFSGYTF
>TRBJ2-5|-|TRBV6-5|-
TGTGCCAGCAGCATCAGAAACCAAGAGACCCAGTACTTC
CASSIRNQETQYF
>TRBJ1-1|few|TRBV11-2|TRBD1
TGTGCCAGCAGTTGGACAGGCCGGGGCACTGAAGCTTTCTTT
CASSWTGRGTEAFF
>TRBJ2-6|-|TRBV6-5|-
TGTGCCAGCAGCAATACAGGGTCTGGGGCCAACGTCCTGACTTTC
CASSNTGSGANVLTF
>TRBJ2-5|once|TRBV7-2|TRBD2
TGTGCCAGCAGCTCTAGCCCGCGGGGGGGACCGGAGACCCAGTACTTC
CASSSSPRGGPETQYF
>TRBJ2-7|-|TRBV4-1|-
TGCGCCAGCAGCCAAGGCAGGGTGACCTACGAGCAGTACTTC
CASSQGRVTYEQYF
>TRBJ2-5|few|TRBV7-9|-
TGTGCCAGCAGCGTACAGGGAAGGGAGACCCAGTACTTC
CASSVQGRETQYF
>TRBJ2-2|-|TRBV7-2|TRBD1
TGTGCCAGCAGCTTGGGACCACTCTGGACAGGGAACACCGGGGAGCTGTTTTTT
CASSLGPLWTGNTGELFF
>TRBJ1-1|once|TRBV21-1|-
TGTGCCAGCAGGACAGGGGACTTCTTTCAGAACACTGAAGCTTTCTTT
CASRTGDFFQNTEAFF
>TRBJ2-1|once|TRBV19|-
TGTGCCAGTAGTTTTAACAGATACAATGAGCAGTTCTTC
CASSFNRYNEQFF
>TRBJ1-5|-|TRBV29-1|-
TGCAGCGTTCGAGAAAATGGTCGGCCCCAGCATTTT
CSVRENGRPQHF
>TRBJ1-5|-|TRBV5-1|-
TGCGCCAGCAGCCCGCTTGGGGCAGATCAGCCCCAGCATTTT
CASSPLGADQPQHF
>TRBJ2-7|-|TRBV28|-
TGTGCCAGCAGTTTAGGTTGGGAGAGTTACGAGCAGTACTTC
CASSLGWESYEQYF
>TRBJ1-2|-|TRBV2|TRBD1
TGTGCCAGCAGGGAAAACCGGGACAGGGGATATGGCTACACCTTC
CASRENRDRGYGYTF
>TRBJ1-3|many|TRBV5-1|TRBD1
TGCGCCAGCAGCTTGGCGACAGGGTTCTCTGGAAACACCATATATTTT
CASSLATGFSGNTIYF
>TRBJ1-1|-|TRBV15|-
TGTGCCACCAGCAGAGTGTCGGTCATGAACACTGAAGCTTTCTTT
CATSRVSVMNTEAFF
>TRBJ1-1|-|TRBV6-2/TRBV6-3|-
TGTGCCAGCAGTTACACCATAACCCACAGGCGGGGGGACACTGAAGCTTTCTTT
CASSYTITHRRGDTEAFF
>TRBJ1-1|-|TRBV7-6|TRBD1
TGTGCCAGCAGCTTAGACAGGGGGAACACTGAAGCTTTCTTT
CASSLDRGNTEAFF
>TRBJ2-2|-|TRBV4-3|TRBD2
TGCGCCAGCAGCCGAGGGACTAGCGGGGGGGCGGCCGGGGAGCTGTTTTTT
CASSRGTSGGAAGELFF
>TRBJ2-5|-|TRBV7-2|TRBD2
TGTGCCAGCAACCCCGCGGTGGGAGGCGGGGGGGCACGAGAGACCCAGTACTTC
CASNPAVGGGGARETQYF